Shown below are 11 T cell receptor beta chains from a single sample sequenced in a study of blood T cell repertoires in COVID-19. The assay was immunoSEQ multiplex PCR, and TCRdb's table has in-frame clones only and misses some. The sample consists of about 160,000 clones, 82% of them appearing once. The sequencing input was peripheral blood. These receptors were collected from a woman aged 40 to 55 with COVID-19, enrolled during active disease.

The sample holds one count of this clone. The chain is built from TRBV3-1 (or the pseudogene TRBV3-2) and TRBJ1-5; D uncertain. CDR3 length equals 16 residues. CDR1 and CDR2 (germline): LGHDT, YNNKEL (reference sequence). Trimming removed 1 base at V and 0 bases at J, with 10 bases between. The CDR3 nucleotides read TGTGCCAGCAGCCAAGGTCTGTCCTATAGCAATCAGCCCCAGCATTTT. As protein: CASSQGLSYSNQPQHF.

CDR3 sequence: CATTLDRGEAFF. Here the CDR3 DNA reads TGTGCCACCACACTGGACAGAGGTGAAGCTTTCTTT. The chain carries TRBV6-6 and TRBJ1-1, with a possible D match to TRBD1 (6 bases). Germline CDR1 MNHNY, CDR2 SVGAGI (reference sequence). The V gene lost 10 bases and the J gene lost 7 bases, with 16 bases spanning the gap. CDR3 length: 12 residues.

The chain joins TRBV5-1 to TRBJ1-2, with 10 bases fitting TRBD1. Looked up from germline, CDR1 is SGHRS and CDR2 is YFSETQ. CDR3 length: 15 amino acids. V dropped 7 bases and J dropped 3; count of bases not matched to a gene: 9. The CDR3 here is CASGRDRGRDYGYTF. As DNA, the CDR3 is TGCGCCAGCGGACGAGACAGGGGGCGGGACTATGGCTACACCTTC. The variable domain in full, completed from reference TRBV5-1 and TRBJ1-2, reads KAGVTQTPRYLIKTRGQQVTLSCSPISGHRSVSWYQQTPGQGLQFLFEYFSETQRNKGNFPGRFSGRQFSNSRSEMNVSTLELGDSALYLCASGRDRGRDYGYTFGSGTRLTVV.

This clone was observed many times. The chain employs TRBV9 and TRBJ2-2; D uncertain. Trimming took 3 bases from V and 5 from J, leaving 5 bases between them. The germline V gene encodes CDR1 SGDLS and CDR2 YYNGEE. The CDR3 has 12 residues. The CDR3 spells CASSGRTGELFF. The CDR3 nucleotides read TGTGCCAGCAGCGGCAGGACCGGGGAGCTGTTTTTT.

This clone showed up just a few times. The V gene is TRBV18, the J gene TRBJ2-3, with D possibly being TRBD2 (6 bases). CDR3 length equals 18 residues. The germline CDR1 and CDR2 sequences are KGHSH and LQKENI. The V gene lost 1 base and the J gene lost 0 bases, with 17 bases spanning the gap. CDR3 protein: CASSPLGGGIASTDTQYF. CDR3 bases: TGTGCCAGCTCACCACTGGGCGGCGGGATAGCTAGCACAGATACGCAGTATTTT.

The chain is built from TRBV27 and TRBJ2-3; TRBD1 might be the D (6 bases). The CDR3 runs 15 residues. V gave up 3 bases and J gave up 2 bases, with 12 bases separating them. CDR1 MNHEY and CDR2 SMNVEV come from the germline V gene (reference sequence). CDR3 DNA: TGTGCCAGCAGTTTGGGGGACATAGACACAGATACGCAGTATTTT. This translates into CASSLGDIDTDTQYF.

The rearrangement uses TRBV5-1 and TRBJ2-7, with D tentatively TRBD2 (5 bases). V was clipped by 4 bases and J by 2 bases, with 16 bases between them. This CDR3 is built from 15 residues. Germline lookup yields CDR1 SGHRS and CDR2 YFSETQ. CDR3 sequence reads: CASSVVPGNPYEQYF. Here the CDR3 DNA reads TGCGCCAGCAGCGTGGTGCCCGGGAATCCCTACGAGCAGTACTTC.

The J gene is TRBJ1-4, the V gene TRBV7-8; possible D gene TRBD1, 6 bases. Germline CDR1 SGHVS, CDR2 FQNEAQ. The CDR3 spans 16 residues. The ends were cut back, 0 bases at V and 5 bases at J, with 13 bases in the middle. CDR3 nucleotide sequence: TGTGCCAGCAGCTTAGCGCCGGGACATAAAAATGAAAAACTGTTTTTT. It codes for CASSLAPGHKNEKLFF. The full variable domain, its missing parts supplied by reference TRBV7-8 and TRBJ1-4, is GAGVSQSPRYKVAKRGQDVALRCDPISGHVSLFWYQQALGQGPEFLTYFQNEAQLDKSGLPSDRFFAERPEGSVSTLKIQRTQQEDSAVYLCASSLAPGHKNEKLFFGSGTQLSVL.

With respect to this clone: In the same sample, other DNA sequences code for this CDR3. J is TRBJ2-7 and V is TRBV27; perhaps TRBD1 as D (5 bases). V was trimmed by 4 bases and J by 1 base, leaving 8 bases between them. CDR3 length: 13 residues. Germline V CDR1 and CDR2: MNHEY, SMNVEV (reference sequence). This CDR3 is CASSSQGSYEQYF. CDR3 DNA: TGTGCCAGCAGTTCCCAGGGATCCTACGAGCAGTACTTC.

This clone has a handful of counts. The V call is TRBV28, the J call TRBJ2-1; 11 bases align to TRBD1. Germline V gene sequence: CDR1 MDHEN, CDR2 SYDVKM. This CDR3 comprises 15 residues. J lost 8 bases, V lost 9 bases, and 12 bases had no gene match. The CDR3 loop reads CARKLGQGATDEQFF. The DNA of the CDR3 is TGTGCCAGAAAACTAGGACAGGGGGCGACGGATGAGCAGTTCTTC.

This clone is a singleton in its sample. The chain combines TRBV12-3 or TRBV12-4 with TRBJ2-2; no clear D gene. V gave up 1 base and J gave up 7 bases, with 4 bases separating them. The CDR3 covers 12 residues. CDR3 nucleotide sequence: TGTGCCAGCAGTTTAGTTTACGGGGAGCTGTTTTTT. This sequence encodes CASSLVYGELFF.